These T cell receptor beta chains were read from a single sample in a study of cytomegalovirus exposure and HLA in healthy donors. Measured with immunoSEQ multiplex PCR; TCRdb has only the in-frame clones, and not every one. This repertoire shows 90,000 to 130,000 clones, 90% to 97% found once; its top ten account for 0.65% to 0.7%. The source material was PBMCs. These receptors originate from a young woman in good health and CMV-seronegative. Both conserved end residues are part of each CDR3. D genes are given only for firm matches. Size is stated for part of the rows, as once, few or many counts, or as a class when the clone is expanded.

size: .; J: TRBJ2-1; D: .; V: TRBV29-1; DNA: TGCAGCGTTGTGTCTAGTCGCTCCTACAATGAGCAGTTCTTC; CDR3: CSVVSSRSYNEQFF
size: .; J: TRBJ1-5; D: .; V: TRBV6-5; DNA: TGTGCCAGCAGTTACGGTGCGGGCAATCAGCCCCAGCATTTT; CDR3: CASSYGAGNQPQHF
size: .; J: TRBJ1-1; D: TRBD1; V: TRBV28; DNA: TGTGCCAGCAGTTTATTGGGGGCAGGGGGCACTGAAGCTTTCTTT; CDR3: CASSLLGAGGTEAFF
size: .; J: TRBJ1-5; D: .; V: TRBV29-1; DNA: TGCAGCGTTGAGGGGGGGGATAATCAGCCCCAGCATTTT; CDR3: CSVEGGDNQPQHF
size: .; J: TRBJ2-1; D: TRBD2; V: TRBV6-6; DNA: TGTGCCAGCAGTAGGACTAGCGGGAGATACAATGAGCAGTTCTTC; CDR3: CASSRTSGRYNEQFF
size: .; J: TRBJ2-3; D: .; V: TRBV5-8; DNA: TGTGCCAGCAGCTTTCTTGGGGCTAGCACAGATACGCAGTATTTT; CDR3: CASSFLGASTDTQYF
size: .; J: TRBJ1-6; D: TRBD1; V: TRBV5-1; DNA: TGCGCCAGCAGCTTACGACAGGGGCTCAGCTCCTATAATTCACCCCTCCACTTT; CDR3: CASSLRQGLSSYNSPLHF
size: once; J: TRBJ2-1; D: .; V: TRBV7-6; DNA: TGTGCCAGCAGCCTAGGGCATCCGGGAAACAATGAGCAGTTCTTC; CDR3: CASSLGHPGNNEQFF
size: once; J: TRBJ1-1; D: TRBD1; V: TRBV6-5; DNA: TGTGCCAGCAGTGTATCCGGGACAGGAAGGTTAGCTTTCTTT; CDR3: CASSVSGTGRLAFF
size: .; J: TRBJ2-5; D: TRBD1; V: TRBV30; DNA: TGTGCCACCCTCAGGACAGGGGGAGAGACCCAGTACTTC; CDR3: CATLRTGGETQYF
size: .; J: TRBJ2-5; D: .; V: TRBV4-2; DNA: TGTGCCAGCAGCCAAGAAGCATCTCGGGGGGAGACCCAGTACTTC; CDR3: CASSQEASRGETQYF
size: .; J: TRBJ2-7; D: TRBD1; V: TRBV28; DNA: TGTGCCACCCAGGGGGTGGAAACCCCCTACGAGCAGTACTTC; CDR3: CATQGVETPYEQYF
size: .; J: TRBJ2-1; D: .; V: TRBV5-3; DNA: TGTGCCAGAAGCTTGGCCGGGACAGAGCAGTTCTTC; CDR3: CARSLAGTEQFF
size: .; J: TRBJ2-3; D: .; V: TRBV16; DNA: TGTGCCAGCATGGTAAGGACTAGCACAGATACGCAGTATTTT; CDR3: CASMVRTSTDTQYF
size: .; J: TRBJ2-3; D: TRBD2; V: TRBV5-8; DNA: TGTGCCAGCGGTCGGAGGCTAGCGGCCACAGATACGCAGTATTTT; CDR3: CASGRRLAATDTQYF
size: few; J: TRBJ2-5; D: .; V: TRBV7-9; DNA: TGTGCCAGCAGCGCATACGACAGGTCGTACCAAGAGACCCAGTACTTC; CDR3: CASSAYDRSYQETQYF
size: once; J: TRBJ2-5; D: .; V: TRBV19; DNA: TGTGCCAGTAGTATCCCATCATCAGAGACCCAGTACTTC; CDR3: CASSIPSSETQYF
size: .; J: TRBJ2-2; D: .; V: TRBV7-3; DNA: TGTGCCAGCAGCAATAGTTACGAGGGGGTTTACACCGGGGAGCTGTTTTTT; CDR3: CASSNSYEGVYTGELFF
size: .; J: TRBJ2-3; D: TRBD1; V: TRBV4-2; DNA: TGTGCCAGCAGTGCTACCGGGACAGGGGAACGTACAGATACGCAGTATTTT; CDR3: CASSATGTGERTDTQYF
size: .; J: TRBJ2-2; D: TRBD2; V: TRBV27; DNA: TGTGCCAGCAGTAGACAAGGGACTAGCGCGAACACCGGGGAGCTGTTTTTT; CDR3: CASSRQGTSANTGELFF
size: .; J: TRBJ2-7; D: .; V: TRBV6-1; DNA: TGTGCCAGCTACAGGCCCGTGGAGCAGTACTTC; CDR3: CASYRPVEQYF
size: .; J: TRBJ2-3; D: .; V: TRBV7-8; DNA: TGTGCCAGCAGCTGGGGGCAGGGTAGGTCAGATACGCAGTATTTT; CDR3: CASSWGQGRSDTQYF
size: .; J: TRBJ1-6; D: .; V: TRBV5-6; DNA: TGTGCCAGCACCCCAGCGGGGGCGGGGAATTCACCCCTCCACTTT; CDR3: CASTPAGAGNSPLHF
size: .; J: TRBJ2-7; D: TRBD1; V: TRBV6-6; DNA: TGTGCCAGCAGTTACCCCGGGACAGGGCCCACCTACGAGCAGTACTTC; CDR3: CASSYPGTGPTYEQYF
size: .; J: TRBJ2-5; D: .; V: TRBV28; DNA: TGTGCCAGCAGACCCCCAGGCCTGCGTTCGACCCAGTACTTC; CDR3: CASRPPGLRSTQYF
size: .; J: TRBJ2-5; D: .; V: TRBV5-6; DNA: TGTGCCAGCAGCCTAACCGTACCCCTATGGGCGTCGCCGGAGACCCAGTACTTC; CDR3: CASSLTVPLWASPETQYF
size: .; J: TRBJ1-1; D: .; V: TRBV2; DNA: TGTGCCAGCAGCGGAGTCATGAATCCGAACACTGAAGCTTTCTTT; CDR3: CASSGVMNPNTEAFF
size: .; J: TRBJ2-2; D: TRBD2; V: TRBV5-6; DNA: TGTGCCAGCAGTTTCACTAGCGGGAGTAACACCGGGGAGCTGTTTTTT; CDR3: CASSFTSGSNTGELFF
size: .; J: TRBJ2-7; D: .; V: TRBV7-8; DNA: TGTGCCAGCAGCCCCGGGTCGGTCTACGAGCAGTACTTC; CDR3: CASSPGSVYEQYF
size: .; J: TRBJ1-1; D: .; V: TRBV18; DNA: TGTGCCAGCTCACCACCGACAGAAACTGAAGCTTTCTTT; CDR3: CASSPPTETEAFF
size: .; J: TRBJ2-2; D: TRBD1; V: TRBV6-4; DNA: TGTGCCAGCAGTGAATACGGGACAGCGAACACCGGGGAGCTGTTTTTT; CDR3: CASSEYGTANTGELFF
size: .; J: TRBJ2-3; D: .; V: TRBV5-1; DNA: TGCGCCAGCAGCTGGCCCAGGGGGGCCGGGAGCACAGATACGCAGTATTTT; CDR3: CASSWPRGAGSTDTQYF
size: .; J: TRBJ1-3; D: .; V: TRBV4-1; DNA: TGCGCCAGCAGCCAGGGGCTTGGAAACACCATATATTTT; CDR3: CASSQGLGNTIYF
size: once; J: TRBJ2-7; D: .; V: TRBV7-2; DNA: TGTGCCAGCAGCTTAGGTGGCAGGGGAACCTACGAGCAGTACTTC; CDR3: CASSLGGRGTYEQYF
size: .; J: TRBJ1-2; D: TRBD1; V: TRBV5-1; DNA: TGCGCCAGCAGCGCGGGGGGACAGGGTAACTATGGCTACACCTTC; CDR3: CASSAGGQGNYGYTF
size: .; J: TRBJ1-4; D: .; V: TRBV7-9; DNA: TGTGCCAGCAGCTCATCCGGACAGCTTTTAGTGGTTGAAAAACTGTTTTTT; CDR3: CASSSSGQLLVVEKLFF
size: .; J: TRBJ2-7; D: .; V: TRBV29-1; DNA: TGCAGCGTGGCCGACGGGACCTACGAGCAGTACTTC; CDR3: CSVADGTYEQYF
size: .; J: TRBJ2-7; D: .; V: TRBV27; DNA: TGTGCCAGCAGAACTTACGGGAATTCCTACGAGCAGTACTTC; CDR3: CASRTYGNSYEQYF
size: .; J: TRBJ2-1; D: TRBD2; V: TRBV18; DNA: TGTGCCAGCTCATACGGGGGGGCGAATGAGCAGTTCTTC; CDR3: CASSYGGANEQFF
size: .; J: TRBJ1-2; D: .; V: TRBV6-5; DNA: TGTGCCAGCAGGCCGCTACAGGTTAACTATGGCTACACCTTC; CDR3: CASRPLQVNYGYTF
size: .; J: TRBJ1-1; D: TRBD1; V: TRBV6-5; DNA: TGTGCCAGCAGGAGTCCCGACAGGGGAAGTTCTGAAGCTTTCTTT; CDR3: CASRSPDRGSSEAFF
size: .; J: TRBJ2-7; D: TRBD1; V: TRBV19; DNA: TGTGCCAGTAGACCGGGACAGGGGTCATCATCCTCCTACGAGCAGTACTTC; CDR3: CASRPGQGSSSSYEQYF
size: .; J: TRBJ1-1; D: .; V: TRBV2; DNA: TGTGCCAGCAGGCGGGACGGCACTGAAGCTTTCTTT; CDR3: CASRRDGTEAFF
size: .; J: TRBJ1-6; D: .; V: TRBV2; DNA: TGTGCCAGCAGTGCCCACGGGAGCTCCTATAATTCACCCCTCCACTTT; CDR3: CASSAHGSSYNSPLHF
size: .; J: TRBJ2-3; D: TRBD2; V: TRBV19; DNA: TGTGCCAGTAGTATTCAAGCGGGGGGAATAGATACGCAGTATTTT; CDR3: CASSIQAGGIDTQYF
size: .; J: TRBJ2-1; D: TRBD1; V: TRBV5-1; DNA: TGCGCCAGCAGCGCCCGGGACAGGGGTTTGTTTGATGAGCAGTTCTTC; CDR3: CASSARDRGLFDEQFF